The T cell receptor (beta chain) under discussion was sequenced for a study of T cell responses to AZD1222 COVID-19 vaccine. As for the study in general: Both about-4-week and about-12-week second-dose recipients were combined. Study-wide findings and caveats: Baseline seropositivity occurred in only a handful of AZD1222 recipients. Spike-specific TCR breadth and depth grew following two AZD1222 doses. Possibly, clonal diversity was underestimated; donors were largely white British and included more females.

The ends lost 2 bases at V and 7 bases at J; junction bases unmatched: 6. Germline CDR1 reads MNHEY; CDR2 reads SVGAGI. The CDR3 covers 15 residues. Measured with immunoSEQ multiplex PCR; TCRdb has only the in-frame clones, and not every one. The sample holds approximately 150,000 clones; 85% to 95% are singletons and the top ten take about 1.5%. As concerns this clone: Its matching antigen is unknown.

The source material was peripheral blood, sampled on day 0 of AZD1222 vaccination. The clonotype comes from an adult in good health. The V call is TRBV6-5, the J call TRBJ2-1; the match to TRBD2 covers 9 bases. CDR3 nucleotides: TGTGCCAGCAGTTACAGGGCGGGGGGGGTAAATGAGCAGTTCTTC. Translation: CASSYRAGGVNEQFF.